The 22 T cell receptor beta chains below were found in one sample sequenced in a study of blood T cell repertoires in COVID-19. The table came from immunoSEQ multiplex PCR; TCRdb's copy has only in-frame clones and leaves some out. This sample has about 300,000 clones, with roughly 86% found just once. The sequenced material came from peripheral blood. Receptor source: a man in his 70s with acute or convalescent COVID-19.

As DNA, the CDR3 is TGTGCCAGCAGCTTATCAACTGAAGCTTTCTTT. Amino acid sequence: CASSLSTEAFF. V gene TRBV7-8 combines with J gene TRBJ1-1; the D is unclear. The germline CDR1 and CDR2 sequences are SGHVS and FQNEAQ. The length of the CDR3 is 11 residues. Trimming removed 2 bases from V and 5 bases from J, with 3 bases in between.

Only a few counts were recorded for this clone. This chain joins TRBV19 and TRBJ1-5; 8 nucleotides align to TRBD1. This CDR3 comprises 15 residues. Looked up from germline, CDR1 is LNHDA and CDR2 is SQIVND (reference sequence). The V segment lost 0 bases and the J segment 7 bases; nucleotides outside the gene matches: 5. CDR3 region: CASSIEPGGTQPQHF. CDR3 sequence (DNA): TGTGCCAGTAGTATAGAACCAGGGGGCACCCAGCCCCAGCATTTT.

This clone was counted between two and nine times. The chain is built from TRBV7-2 and TRBJ2-3; TRBD2 is a possible D gene (6 bases). This CDR3 comprises 17 residues. Germline lookup yields CDR1 SGHTA and CDR2 FQGNSA. The V end lost 4 bases, the J end lost 4 bases, and 21 bases lay between the germline ends. This chain's CDR3 is CASSSLRLVKGADTQYF. The CDR3 region has the DNA TGTGCCAGCAGCTCCTTACGACTAGTCAAGGGAGCAGATACGCAGTATTTT.

The rearrangement uses TRBV6-2 or TRBV6-3 and TRBJ2-1; TRBD2 matches 7 bases. Germline-derived CDR1 and CDR2 are MNHEY and SVGEGT. The CDR3 spans 15 residues. Trimming took 0 bases from V and 2 from J; bases not matched to a gene: 1. The CDR3 DNA reads as TGTGCCAGCAGTTACTCGGGGGGGGCCTACAATGAGCAGTTCTTC. Encoded protein: CASSYSGGAYNEQFF.

The chain joins TRBV5-4 to TRBJ2-1; TRBD2 aligns across 12 bases. The ends lost 4 bases at V and 4 bases at J; junction bases unmatched: 3. The CDR3 is 15 residues long. Per germline, CDR1 SGHNT and CDR2 YYREEE (reference sequence). The CDR3 DNA reads as TGTGCCAGCAGCCCTGGGACTAGCGGGTACAATGAGCAGTTCTTC. This codes for CASSPGTSGYNEQFF.

The chain is built from TRBV28 and TRBJ1-1; D remains unclear. This CDR3 comprises 13 residues. Germline V gene lookup returns CDR1 MDHEN and CDR2 SYDVKM. V lost 8 bases to trimming and J lost 8 bases, with 18 bases between them. The CDR3 loop is CASLKLTASEAFF. CDR3 sequence (DNA): TGTGCCAGCTTGAAGCTCACGGCTAGCGAAGCTTTCTTT.

The chain couples TRBV5-5 to TRBJ2-1, with 11 positions matching TRBD2. The V segment lost 3 bases and the J segment 4 bases; nucleotides outside the gene matches: 6. CDR1 is SGHKS, CDR2 YYEKEE, per germline (reference sequence). The CDR3 is made up of 16 amino acids. CDR3: CASSSTSGTRYNEQFF. In DNA, the CDR3 is TGTGCCAGCAGCTCGACTAGCGGGACCCGATACAATGAGCAGTTCTTC.

This chain connects TRBV3-1 (or the pseudogene TRBV3-2) to TRBJ2-7; a possible D gene is TRBD1 (6 bases). The germline V gene has CDR1 LGHDT and CDR2 YNNKEL (reference sequence). V gave up 4 bases and J gave up 6 bases, with 16 bases separating them. CDR3 length: 14 residues. The CDR3 nucleotides are TGTGCCAGCAGCCCCACAGGGTATGCTGGCGAGCAGTACTTC. Its translation is CASSPTGYAGEQYF.

The chain combines TRBV5-8 with TRBJ1-2; TRBD1 matches 8 bases. Trimming at V came to 0 bases and at J to 2 bases, leaving 6 bases not matched to a gene. CDR1 and CDR2 (germline): SGHTS, YDEGEE. This CDR3 is built from 16 residues. The CDR3 nucleotides read TGTGCCAGCAGCTTGGGGCAGGGGGCTCGAAACTATGGCTACACCTTC. This translates into CASSLGQGARNYGYTF. Supplemented by reference TRBV5-8 and TRBJ1-2, the full variable domain reads EAGVTQSPTHLIKTRGQQATLRCSPISGHTSVYWYQQALGLGLQFLLWYDEGEERNRGNFPPRFSGRQFPNYSSELNVNALELEDSALYLCASSLGQGARNYGYTFGSGTRLTVV.

The gene calls are TRBV27 and TRBJ1-2; 11 bases align to TRBD1. Losses at the gene ends were 3 bases for V and 6 bases for J; bases not matched to a gene: 6. The CDR3 loop spans 15 amino acids. Germline V gives CDR1 MNHEY, CDR2 SMNVEV (reference sequence). CDR3 DNA: TGTGCCAGCAGTTTGCGCGGACAGGGGGCAGATGGCTACACCTTC. The encoded protein is CASSLRGQGADGYTF.

The chain couples TRBV5-4 to TRBJ2-3, with TRBD1 matching over 7 bases. CDR1 SGHNT and CDR2 YYREEE come from the germline V gene (reference sequence). There are 17 residues in the CDR3. V lost 2 bases and J lost 0; bases outside the gene matches: 9. For the CDR3, the DNA is TGTGCCAGCAGCTTTTCACCGGGACAGACTAGCACAGATACGCAGTATTTT. It specifies CASSFSPGQTSTDTQYF.

This clone was counted once. The CDR3 DNA reads as TGTGCCATCAGTGCTTCACCTAGGAAGGATGAGCAGTTCTTC. This encodes CAISASPRKDEQFF. This chain links TRBV10-3 with TRBJ2-1; D not resolved. V was trimmed by 4 bases and J by 8 bases, leaving 15 bases between them. CDR1 is ENHRY, CDR2 SYGVKD, per germline. This CDR3 has 14 amino acids.

J is TRBJ2-3 and V is TRBV5-5; a weak D match, TRBD1 (5 bases). Germline CDR1 is SGHKS and CDR2 is YYEKEE (reference sequence). The CDR3 sequence is 13 residues long. V lost 0 bases, J lost 5 bases, and 7 bases lay in between. Written as DNA, the CDR3 is TGTGCCAGCAGCTTGGCAGGGAAAGATACGCAGTATTTT. Encoded protein: CASSLAGKDTQYF.

This clone was counted once. V and J are TRBV28 and TRBJ2-3; TRBD2 agrees at 13 bases. The germline V gene has CDR1 MDHEN and CDR2 SYDVKM. The CDR3 runs 16 residues. Trimming removed 6 bases from V and 8 bases from J; junction bases left unmatched: 11. This chain's CDR3 is CASSYTSGGVQGTQYF. The DNA of the CDR3 is TGTGCCAGCAGCTACACTAGCGGGGGGGTTCAGGGTACGCAGTATTTT.

This chain connects TRBV7-8 to TRBJ2-5; 15 bases map to TRBD2. The CDR3 runs 17 residues. CDR1 is SGHVS and CDR2 is FQNEAQ in the germline V gene. V gave up 3 bases and J gave up 2 bases; unmatched junction bases: 4. The CDR3 is CASSFRTSGRAQETQYF. The CDR3 bases are TGTGCCAGCAGCTTCCGGACTAGCGGGAGGGCGCAAGAGACCCAGTACTTC. The full variable domain, in which reference TRBV7-8 and TRBJ2-5 provide the parts outside the CDR3, is GAGVSQSPRYKVAKRGQDVALRCDPISGHVSLFWYQQALGQGPEFLTYFQNEAQLDKSGLPSDRFFAERPEGSVSTLKIQRTQQEDSAVYLCASSFRTSGRAQETQYFGPGTRLLVL.

This chain joins TRBV6-5 and TRBJ1-2, with D perhaps matching TRBD1 (6 bases). CDR3 size: 14 residues. The germline V gene has CDR1 MNHEY and CDR2 SVGAGI. With 5 bases removed from V and 8 bases from J, the gap between germline ends came to 18 bases. In DNA form, the CDR3 reads TGTGCCAGCAGTAGGGGGACGGGACGATCAGGCTACACCTTC. Protein product: CASSRGTGRSGYTF.

The rearrangement uses TRBV5-1 and TRBJ2-1; TRBD2 matches at 12 bases. Germline V gene data show CDR1 as SGHRS and CDR2 as YFSETQ. The length of the CDR3 is 16 residues. Trimming removed 0 bases from V and 9 bases from J; junction bases left unmatched: 7. CDR3 protein: CASSLVLTSGSSEQFF. The CDR3 nucleotides are TGCGCCAGCAGCTTGGTATTGACTAGCGGGAGTAGTGAGCAGTTCTTC.

The J gene is TRBJ2-1, the V gene TRBV5-6, with 12 positions matching TRBD2. V trimming: 4 bases; J trimming: 0 bases; junction bases outside the gene matches: 5. From germline, CDR1 is SGHDT and CDR2 YYEEEE. The CDR3 is 17 residues long. The DNA of the CDR3 is TGTGCCAGCAGCGCCCGACTAGCGGGAGTCTCCTACAATGAGCAGTTCTTC. Translated, it gives CASSARLAGVSYNEQFF.

The V gene is TRBV19, the J gene TRBJ2-3; possible D gene TRBD2, 6 bases. This CDR3 spans 15 amino acids. V shed 3 bases and J shed 3 bases, with 13 bases lying between them. Germline V gene sequence: CDR1 LNHDA, CDR2 SQIVND (reference sequence). The CDR3 DNA follows: TGTGCCAGTAGTATTACCAGCGGGTGGACAGATACGCAGTATTTT. Translation gives CASSITSGWTDTQYF.

V usage is TRBV6-1 and J usage is TRBJ1-6, with D tentatively TRBD1 (6 bases). V lost 7 bases, J lost 5 bases, and 21 bases lay in between. Germline V gene data show CDR1 as MNHNS and CDR2 as SASEGT. This CDR3 has 17 amino acids. This CDR3 is CASIEAGGRGDNSPLHF. The CDR3 DNA is TGTGCCAGCATCGAAGCGGGGGGGAGGGGGGATAATTCACCCCTCCACTTT.

The V call is TRBV9, the J call TRBJ2-5; D is unclear. The CDR3 spans 13 residues. V was shortened by 0 bases and J by 4 bases, with 7 bases between the two germline ends. From germline, CDR1 is SGDLS and CDR2 YYNGEE. The CDR3 sequence is CASSVGNRETQYF. CDR3 coding DNA: TGTGCCAGCAGCGTAGGCAATAGAGAGACCCAGTACTTC.

The V and J genes are TRBV5-5 and TRBJ2-7; 8 bases line up with TRBD2. CDR3 length: 17 residues. V shed 5 bases, J shed 3 bases, and the junction held 16 bases outside the gene matches. Germline assignment: CDR1 SGHKS and CDR2 YYEKEE (reference sequence). The CDR3 bases are TGTGCCAGCAGTTGGGGGCGGAGCGGGAGAGGGAGCTACGAGCAGTACTTC. Translating gives CASSWGRSGRGSYEQYF.